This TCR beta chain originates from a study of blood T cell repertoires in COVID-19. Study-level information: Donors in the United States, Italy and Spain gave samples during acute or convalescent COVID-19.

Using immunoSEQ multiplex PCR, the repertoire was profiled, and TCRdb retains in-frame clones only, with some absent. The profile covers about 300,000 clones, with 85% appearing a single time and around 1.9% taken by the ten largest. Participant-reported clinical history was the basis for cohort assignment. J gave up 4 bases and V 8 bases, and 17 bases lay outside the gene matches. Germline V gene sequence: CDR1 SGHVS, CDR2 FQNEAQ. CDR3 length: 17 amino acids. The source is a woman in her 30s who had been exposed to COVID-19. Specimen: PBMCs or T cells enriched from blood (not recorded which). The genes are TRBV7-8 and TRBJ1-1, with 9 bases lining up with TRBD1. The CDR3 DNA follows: TGTGCCAGCCGCGCCCCGGGACAGGGAGGTTATGGCACTGAAGCTTTCTTT. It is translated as CASRAPGQGGYGTEAFF.